This T cell receptor (beta chain) was found in a study of T cell repertoires in cytomegalovirus infection. The wider study: HLA-B-restricted CMV epitopes that are well studied, plus recently identified HLA-C-restricted ones, were used by the study.

This clonotype showed up many times. The antigen is not known. The germline V gene has CDR1 SGHTA and CDR2 FQGNSA. The CDR3 length is 15 residues. V shed 4 bases and J 4 bases; nucleotides not matched to a gene: 7. Overall study results and limits: HLA-C-restricted, CMV-specific TCR beta clonotypes were dominant ex vivo. Adding up the frequency of public TCR beta families identified people who carried CMV plus the relevant HLA.

TCRdb itself ran the reads through MiXCR, one entry per CDR3 protein. The sample lists some 940,000 distinct CDR3 sequences, around 29% occurring once. This chain joins TRBV7-2 and TRBJ1-5; 7 positions match TRBD1. The clonotype originates from a human donor in good health (CMV status not recorded). Some clones in this sample may be carry-over from other donors' samples. Here the sequenced sample was cultured CD8+ T cells from PBMCs, taken from culture after CMV antigen stimulation. CDR3 sequence reads: CASSSWGGQNQPQHF. The CDR3 DNA is TGTGCCAGCAGCTCTTGGGGGGGACAGAATCAGCCCCAGCATTTT.